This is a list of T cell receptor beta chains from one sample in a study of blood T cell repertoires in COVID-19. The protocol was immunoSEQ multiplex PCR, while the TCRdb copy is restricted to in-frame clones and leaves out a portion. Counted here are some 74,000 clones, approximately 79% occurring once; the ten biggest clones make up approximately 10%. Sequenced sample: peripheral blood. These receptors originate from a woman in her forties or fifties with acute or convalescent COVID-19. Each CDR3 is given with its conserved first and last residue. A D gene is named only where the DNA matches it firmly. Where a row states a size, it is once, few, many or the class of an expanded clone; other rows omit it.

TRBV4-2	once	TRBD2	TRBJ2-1	TGTGCCAGCAGCCCCGGGGGGGTTGAGCAGTTCTTC	CASSPGGVEQFF
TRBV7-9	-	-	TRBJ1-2	TGTGCCAGCAGCTTTCCACCAGACTATGGCTACACCTTC	CASSFPPDYGYTF
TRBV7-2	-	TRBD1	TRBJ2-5	TGTGCCAGCAGCCGGGGACAGGGGGCGCGTCAAGAGACCCAGTACTTC	CASSRGQGARQETQYF
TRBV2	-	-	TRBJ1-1	TGTGCCAGCAGTGGGGGCAGGGGTTTAACTGAAGCTTTCTTT	CASSGGRGLTEAFF
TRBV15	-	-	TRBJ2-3	TGTGCCACCAGCACAGGGTCCACAGATACGCAGTATTTT	CATSTGSTDTQYF
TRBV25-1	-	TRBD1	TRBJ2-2	TGTGCCAGCAGGGAGACAGGGCTTGTCGGGGAGCTGTTTTTT	CASRETGLVGELFF
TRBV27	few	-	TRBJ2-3	TGTGCCAGCAGTTTCAACAGGTACACAGATACGCAGTATTTT	CASSFNRYTDTQYF
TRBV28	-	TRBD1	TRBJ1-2	TGTGCCAGCAGTTTCGACAGGGGCCGTGGCTACACCTTC	CASSFDRGRGYTF
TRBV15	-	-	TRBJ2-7	TGTGCCACCAGCAGAGAGGGGGGACCCTCCTACGAGCAGTACTTC	CATSREGGPSYEQYF
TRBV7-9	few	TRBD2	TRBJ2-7	TGTGCCAGCAGCCGCCTGACTAGCGGAACCTACGAGCAGTACTTC	CASSRLTSGTYEQYF
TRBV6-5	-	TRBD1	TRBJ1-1	TGTGCCAGCAGTCTCGGGACAGGGGGCGTCACTGAAGCTTTCTTT	CASSLGTGGVTEAFF